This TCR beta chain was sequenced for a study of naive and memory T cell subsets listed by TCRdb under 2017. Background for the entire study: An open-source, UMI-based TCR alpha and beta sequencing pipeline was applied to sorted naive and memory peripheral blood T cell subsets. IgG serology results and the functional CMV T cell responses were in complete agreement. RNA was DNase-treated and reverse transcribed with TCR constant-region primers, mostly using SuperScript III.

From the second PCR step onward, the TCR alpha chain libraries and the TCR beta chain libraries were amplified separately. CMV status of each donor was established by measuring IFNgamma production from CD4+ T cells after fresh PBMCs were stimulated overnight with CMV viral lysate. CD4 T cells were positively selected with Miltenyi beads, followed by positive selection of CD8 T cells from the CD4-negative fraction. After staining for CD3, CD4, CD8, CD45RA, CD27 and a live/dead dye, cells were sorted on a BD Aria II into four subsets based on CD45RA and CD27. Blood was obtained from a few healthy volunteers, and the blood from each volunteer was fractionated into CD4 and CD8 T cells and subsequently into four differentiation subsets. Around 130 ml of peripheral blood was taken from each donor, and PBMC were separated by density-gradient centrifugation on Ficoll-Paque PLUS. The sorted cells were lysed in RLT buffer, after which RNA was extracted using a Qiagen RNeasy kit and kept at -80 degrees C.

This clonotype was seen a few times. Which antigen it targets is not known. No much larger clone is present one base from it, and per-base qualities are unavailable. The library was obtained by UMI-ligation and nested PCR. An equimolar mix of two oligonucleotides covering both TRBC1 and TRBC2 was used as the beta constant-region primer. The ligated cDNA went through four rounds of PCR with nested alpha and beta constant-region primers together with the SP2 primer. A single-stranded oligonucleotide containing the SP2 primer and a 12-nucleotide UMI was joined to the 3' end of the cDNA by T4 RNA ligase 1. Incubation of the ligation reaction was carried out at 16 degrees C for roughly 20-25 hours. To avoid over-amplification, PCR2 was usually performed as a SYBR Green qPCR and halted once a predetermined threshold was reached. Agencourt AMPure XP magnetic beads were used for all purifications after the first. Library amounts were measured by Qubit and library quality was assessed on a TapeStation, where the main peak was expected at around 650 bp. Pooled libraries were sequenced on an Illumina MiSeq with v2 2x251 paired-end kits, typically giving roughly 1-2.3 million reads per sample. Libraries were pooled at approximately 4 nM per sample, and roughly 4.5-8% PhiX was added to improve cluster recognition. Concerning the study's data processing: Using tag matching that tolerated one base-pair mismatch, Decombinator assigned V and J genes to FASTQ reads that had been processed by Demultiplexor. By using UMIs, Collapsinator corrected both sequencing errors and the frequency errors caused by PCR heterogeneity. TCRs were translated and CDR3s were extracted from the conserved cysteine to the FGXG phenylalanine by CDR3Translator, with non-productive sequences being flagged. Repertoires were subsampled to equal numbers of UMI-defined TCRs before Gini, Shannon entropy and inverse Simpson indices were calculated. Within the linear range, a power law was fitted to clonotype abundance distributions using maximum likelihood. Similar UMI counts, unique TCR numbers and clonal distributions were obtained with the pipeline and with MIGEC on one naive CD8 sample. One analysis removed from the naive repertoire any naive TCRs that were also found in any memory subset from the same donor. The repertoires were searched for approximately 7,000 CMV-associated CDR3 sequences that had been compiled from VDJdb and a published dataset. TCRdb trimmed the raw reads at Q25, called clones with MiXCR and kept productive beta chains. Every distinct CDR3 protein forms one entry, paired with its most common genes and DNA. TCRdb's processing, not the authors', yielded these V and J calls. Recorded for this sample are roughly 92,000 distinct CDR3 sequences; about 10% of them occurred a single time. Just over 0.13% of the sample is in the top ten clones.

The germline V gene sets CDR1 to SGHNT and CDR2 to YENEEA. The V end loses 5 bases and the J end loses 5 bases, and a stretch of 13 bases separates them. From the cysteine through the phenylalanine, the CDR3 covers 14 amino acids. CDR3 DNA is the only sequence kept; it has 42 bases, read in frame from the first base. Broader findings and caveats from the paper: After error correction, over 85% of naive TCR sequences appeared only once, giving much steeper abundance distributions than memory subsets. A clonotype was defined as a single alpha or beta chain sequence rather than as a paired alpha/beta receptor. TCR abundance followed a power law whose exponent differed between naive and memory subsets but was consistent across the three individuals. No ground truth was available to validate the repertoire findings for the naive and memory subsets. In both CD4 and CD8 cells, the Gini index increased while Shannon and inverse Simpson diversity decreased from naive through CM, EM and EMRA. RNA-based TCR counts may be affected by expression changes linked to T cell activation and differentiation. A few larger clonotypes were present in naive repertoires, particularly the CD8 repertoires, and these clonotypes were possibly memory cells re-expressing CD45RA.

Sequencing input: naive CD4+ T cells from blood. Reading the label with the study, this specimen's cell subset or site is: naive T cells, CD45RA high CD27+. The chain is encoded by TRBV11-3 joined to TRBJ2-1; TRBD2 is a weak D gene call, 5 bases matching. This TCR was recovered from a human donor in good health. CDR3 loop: CASSVVSVNNEQFF. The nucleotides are TGTGCCAGCAGCGTTGTTAGCGTGAACAATGAGCAGTTCTTC.